This TCR beta chain comes out of a study of T cells in Graves' hyperthyroidism and ophthalmopathy. The wider study: Peripheral blood was secured at the point of initial diagnosis, before any treatment. Findings and limits, study-wide: Most thyroid clonotypes with frequency above 0.001 were detected in blood.

RNA transcripts provided the source from which TCR beta CDR3 regions were amplified. First-round RT-PCR of the TCR CDR3 relied on the HTBI primer set. TCRdb fed the multiplex PCR reads into MiXCR, producing one record per CDR3 protein. This sample yields approximately 630,000 distinct CDR3 sequences, of which roughly 15% are seen a single time; 3.8% belongs to the top ten. This clonotype came up a few times. As yet, its antigen is unknown. Deletions cut 6 bases from V and 2 bases from J, with 13 bases between. The CDR3 covers 14 residues. CDR1 and CDR2 from the germline V gene are MDHEN and SYDVKM. This chain uses TRBV28 with TRBJ1-2; D is undetermined. This TCR came from a woman aged 25 to 39 with Graves' hyperthyroidism. The sequenced sample consisted of blood. DNA for the CDR3: TGTGCCAGCAGGGGTCCAACATTAAACTATGGCTACACCTTC. Translation: CASRGPTLNYGYTF.